Listed below are T cell receptor beta chains from one sample, sequenced in a study of blood T cell repertoires in COVID-19. Repertoires were generated with immunoSEQ multiplex PCR, while TCRdb's copy carries only in-frame clones and drops some. The table includes more than 150,000 clones, roughly 90% detected once. Sequenced sample: peripheral blood. Receptor source: a man between 65 and 85 years old with active or convalescent COVID-19. Each CDR3 is given with its conserved first and last residue. D genes are given only for firm matches. Only some rows state a clone size, as once, few, many or a class for expanded clones.

V	J	D	size	DNA	CDR3
TRBV2	TRBJ2-1	TRBD2	once	TGTGCCAGCAGCCAACTAGCGGGAGGAAACCTGGGGAATGAGCAGTTCTTC	CASSQLAGGNLGNEQFF
TRBV30	TRBJ1-2	NA	NA	TGTGCCTGGAGTCTAGGCCCCAACTATGGCTACACCTTC	CAWSLGPNYGYTF
TRBV4-3	TRBJ1-1	TRBD1	NA	TGCGCCAGCAGCCAACGCACAGGGGCCGACACTGAAGCTTTCTTT	CASSQRTGADTEAFF
TRBV5-4	TRBJ1-6	NA	NA	TGTGCCAGCAGCCTAGGGGGACCGAACCTAAATTCACCCCTCCACTTT	CASSLGGPNLNSPLHF
TRBV20-1	TRBJ1-5	NA	NA	TGCAGTGCTAGTGCGGACGGGGGATCTAGCAATCAGCCCCAGCATTTT	CSASADGGSSNQPQHF
TRBV18	TRBJ2-3	TRBD2	NA	TGTGCCAGCTCGCTTCAACGGGGGGGCACAGATACGCAGTATTTT	CASSLQRGGTDTQYF
TRBV6-5	TRBJ1-5	TRBD1	once	TGTGCCAGCAGGCCCGGGGACAGGACTTATCAGCCCCAGCATTTT	CASRPGDRTYQPQHF
TRBV6-5	TRBJ1-3	NA	NA	TGTGCCAGCAGCGGGACTTTGAGCTCTGGAAACACCATATATTTT	CASSGTLSSGNTIYF
TRBV6-6	TRBJ1-4	NA	NA	TGTGCCAGCAGTTACCCTCCGGGGGGAGGTAATGAAAAACTGTTTTTT	CASSYPPGGGNEKLFF
TRBV6-1	TRBJ2-4	NA	NA	TGTGCCAGCAGTGAAGGAGTGACAGGGAGGAATATTGCCATTCAGTACTTC	CASSEGVTGRNIAIQYF
TRBV6-5	TRBJ1-2	NA	NA	TGTGCCAGCAGCTACGGGCATAACTATGGCTACACCTTC	CASSYGHNYGYTF
TRBV18	TRBJ1-2	NA	few	TGTGCCAGCTCACCCACCCCGGACAGAACCTTCTATGGCTACACCTTC	CASSPTPDRTFYGYTF
TRBV27	TRBJ2-1	NA	NA	TGTGCCAGCAGTTTATCCAGGTTCCTCTACAATGAGCAGTTCTTC	CASSLSRFLYNEQFF
TRBV4-3	TRBJ1-4	TRBD1	NA	TGCGCCAGCAGCCAGGGCAGGGGGGAGGAAAAACTGTTTTTT	CASSQGRGEEKLFF
TRBV11-2	TRBJ1-1	TRBD1	NA	TGTGCCAGCAGTTTCACGACAGGGGTGAACACTGAAGCTTTCTTT	CASSFTTGVNTEAFF
TRBV3-1/TRBV3-2	TRBJ2-7	NA	NA	TGTGCCAGCAGCCGTAATTCGGGTTACGAGCAGTACTTC	CASSRNSGYEQYF
TRBV12-3/TRBV12-4	TRBJ1-1	TRBD1	NA	TGTGCCAGCAGCCCAGGGGGCACTGAAGCTTTCTTT	CASSPGGTEAFF
TRBV28	TRBJ2-1	TRBD2	once	TGTGCCAGCAGTTTAGATCAGCGGGAATTACGCCAGTTCTTC	CASSLDQRELRQFF
TRBV27	TRBJ2-3	NA	NA	TGTGCCAGCAGCTTAAAGGGGATAGACAGGATCACAGATACGCAGTATTTT	CASSLKGIDRITDTQYF
TRBV30	TRBJ2-3	TRBD2	NA	TGTGCCTGGAGTGGGGGACTAGCGGGAGGCAGGGCAGATACGCAGTATTTT	CAWSGGLAGGRADTQYF
TRBV12-3/TRBV12-4	TRBJ1-1	NA	NA	TGTGCCAGCAGTACTTACGGCACTGAAGCTTTCTTT	CASSTYGTEAFF
TRBV5-1	TRBJ2-1	NA	NA	TGCGCCAGCAGCTTGGTGCAGGGATCCTACAATGAGCAGTTCTTC	CASSLVQGSYNEQFF
TRBV11-2	TRBJ2-5	TRBD1	NA	TGTGCCAGCAGCTTAGATCTTTGGACAGGGTTAGAGACCCAGTACTTC	CASSLDLWTGLETQYF
TRBV28	TRBJ2-7	TRBD2	NA	TGTGCCAGCAGTTTCAGCGGGATGCGCTCCTACGAGCAGTACTTC	CASSFSGMRSYEQYF
TRBV18	TRBJ2-1	NA	NA	TGTGCCAGCTCACCACCGTCGCAGATCAATGAGCAGTTCTTC	CASSPPSQINEQFF
TRBV6-6	TRBJ1-2	NA	NA	TGTGCCAGCAGTGGGCAGGCGGGCTATGGCTACACCTTC	CASSGQAGYGYTF
TRBV19	TRBJ1-6	TRBD1	NA	TGTGCCAGTAGTATGGCAATGGGACAGGGGTATTCACCCCTCCACTTT	CASSMAMGQGYSPLHF
TRBV10-3	TRBJ2-7	NA	NA	TGTGCCATCAGGGATCCCCTGGGAGGAGGCAACGAGCAGTACTTC	CAIRDPLGGGNEQYF
TRBV28	TRBJ1-4	TRBD1	NA	TGTGCCAGCAGAGGGACAGGGGCATCGTCGGGTGAAAAACTGTTTTTT	CASRGTGASSGEKLFF
TRBV20-1	TRBJ1-4	TRBD1	NA	TGCAGTGCACACAGGGGGGAACTGTTTTTT	CSAHRGELFF
TRBV10-2	TRBJ1-1	TRBD1	NA	TGCGCCAGCATAGACCGGGACAGGGGGCTCTCGAACACTGAAGCTTTCTTT	CASIDRDRGLSNTEAFF
TRBV6-5	TRBJ2-7	NA	NA	TGTGCCAGCAGGGTCCCCGGCCCCAGAGGCGAGCAGTACTTC	CASRVPGPRGEQYF
TRBV2	TRBJ1-5	NA	once	TGTGCCAGCAGAGCACAGGGAGGGAGCAATCAGCCCCAGCATTTT	CASRAQGGSNQPQHF
TRBV28	TRBJ2-2	TRBD2	once	TGTGCCAGCAGTACGCCGAGCGGGAGAGGCCACGGGGAGCTGTTTTTT	CASSTPSGRGHGELFF
TRBV5-1	TRBJ2-7	NA	NA	TGCGCCAGCAGCTCACAAGTCTACGAGCAGTACTTC	CASSSQVYEQYF
TRBV7-9	TRBJ1-1	NA	NA	TGTGCCAGCAGCCCACAAGGGGGTTTCCAAAAAGCTTTCTTT	CASSPQGGFQKAFF
TRBV3-1/TRBV3-2	TRBJ1-5	NA	NA	TGTGCCAGCAGCCAAGGTCGAGGGGGAACTGGCAATCAGCCCCAGCATTTT	CASSQGRGGTGNQPQHF
TRBV18	TRBJ1-4	NA	NA	TGTGCCAGCTCACCACCAGGGGTGGGTAATGAAAAACTGTTTTTT	CASSPPGVGNEKLFF
TRBV5-1	TRBJ1-5	TRBD1	NA	TGCGCCAGCAGCTTAGGTACCCGACAGGGAAGGAATCAGCCCCAGCATTTT	CASSLGTRQGRNQPQHF
TRBV3-1/TRBV3-2	TRBJ1-1	TRBD1	NA	TGTGCCAGCAGCCAGAGGACAGGGGGGACTGAAGCTTTCTTT	CASSQRTGGTEAFF
TRBV5-1	TRBJ2-1	NA	NA	TGCGCCAGCAGCCCCAGTGGGAGCTCCTACAATGAGCAGTTCTTC	CASSPSGSSYNEQFF